This TCR beta chain was identified in a study of cytomegalovirus exposure and HLA in healthy donors. As to this clone: Its antigen is not identified.

Broader study findings: Judged likely to be a sequencing artifact was a cluster of highly shared sequence variants. CMV serostatus was the sole immune exposure data available. Earlier analysis yielded a pattern in which most TCR beta V segments were productive about 90% or about 30% of the time. Rarity held for most TCR sequences, but there were some public TCRs that occurred in many donors.

In the PCR, 60 Vbeta and 13 Jbeta primers were used. The protocol was immunoSEQ multiplex PCR, while the TCRdb copy is restricted to in-frame clones and leaves out a portion. The table records about 170,000 clones, approximately 81% of them present only once. The CDR3 contains 15 residues. V lost 2 bases and J 0 bases, leaving 8 bases between the germline ends. In germline, CDR1 is MNHEY, CDR2 SMNVEV (reference sequence). This TCR was sampled from a young man in good health and CMV-seropositive. V gene TRBV27 combines with J gene TRBJ1-5; D perhaps matches TRBD1 (6 bases). The sequenced material came from PBMCs. This CDR3 reads CASSLAGDSNQPQHF. The CDR3, as DNA: TGTGCCAGCAGTTTAGCAGGGGATAGCAATCAGCCCCAGCATTTT.